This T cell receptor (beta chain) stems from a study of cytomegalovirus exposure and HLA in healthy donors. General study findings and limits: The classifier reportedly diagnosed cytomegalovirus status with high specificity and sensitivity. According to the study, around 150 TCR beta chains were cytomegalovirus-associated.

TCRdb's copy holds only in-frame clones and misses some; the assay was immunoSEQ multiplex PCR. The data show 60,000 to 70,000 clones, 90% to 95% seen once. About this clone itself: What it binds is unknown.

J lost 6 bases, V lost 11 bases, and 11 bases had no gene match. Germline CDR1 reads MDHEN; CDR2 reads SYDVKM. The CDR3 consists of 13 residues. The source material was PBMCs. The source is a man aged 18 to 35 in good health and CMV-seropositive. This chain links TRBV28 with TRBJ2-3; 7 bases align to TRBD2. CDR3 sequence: CAGGEGMMDTQYF. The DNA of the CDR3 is TGTGCCGGGGGGGAGGGGATGATGGATACGCAGTATTTT.